A single sample gave rise to the 9 T cell receptor beta chains below, sequenced in a study of T cell clusters in autoimmune cytopenias. TRB amplification used approximately 250 ng of peripheral blood genomic DNA. One tube held mixed TRB-A and TRB-B primer pools for touch-down PCR. TCRdb processed the multiplex PCR reads again and assigns one entry to each CDR3 protein, with no DNA. The sample spans some 6,100 distinct CDR3 sequences; the ten largest clones claim about 40%. These same records also appear under a second study, on T cell repertoires in aging, cancer and after chemotherapy.

The sample consisted of peripheral blood. Every receptor here comes from a human donor in good health.

The chain uses TRBV12-3 or TRBV12-4 and TRBJ2-3; TCRdb indicates TRBD2, and absent DNA this call remains unverified. This CDR3 is 19 amino acids long. The CDR3 region is CASSFPGLAGVGGTDTQYF.

The V and J genes are TRBV6-6 and TRBJ2-7; TCRdb selects TRBD1, and the lack of DNA leaves this call unchecked. Germline values: CDR1 MNHNY, CDR2 SVGAGI (reference sequence). The CDR3 contains 13 residues. The CDR3 loop reads CASRTGQFYEQYF.

The V and J genes are TRBV2 and TRBJ1-2; TCRdb's D call of TRBD1 is untestable without DNA. CDR3 length: 13 amino acids. Germline-derived CDR1 and CDR2 are SNHLY and FYNNEI. CDR3 region: CASSADRNYGYTF.

This clonotype is called medium-sized (0.01 to 0.1%) based on its frequency. The V gene is TRBV19, the J gene TRBJ1-3. The germline gives CDR1 LNHDA, CDR2 SQIVND (reference sequence). The CDR3 has 14 residues. Here the CDR3 reads CASSINSAGNTIYF.

The chain carries TRBV24-1 and TRBJ2-1; no DNA is available, so the TRBD1 call from TCRdb remains unchecked. The germline gives CDR1 KGHDR, CDR2 SFDVKD. The CDR3 consists of 12 residues. CDR3 protein: CATSDRGDEQFF.

The chain carries TRBV7-6 and TRBJ2-3; without DNA, the TCRdb call of TRBD2 cannot be checked. The CDR3 has 16 amino acids. The germline V gene encodes CDR1 SGHVS and CDR2 FNYEAQ. CDR3 protein: CASSLGASGATDTQYF.

This chain links TRBV12-3 or TRBV12-4 with TRBJ2-3; TCRdb calls TRBD2, which cannot be checked without DNA. CDR3 length: 15 residues. CDR3 amino acids: CASSLLAGGQDTQYF.

This clonotype shows up as medium-sized by frequency. The chain employs TRBV19 and TRBJ1-5; the D call from TCRdb, TRBD1, cannot be confirmed without DNA. This CDR3 comprises 16 residues. The germline CDR1 and CDR2 sequences are LNHDA and SQIVND (reference sequence). CDR3 in amino acids: CASSRTGGVSNQPQHF.

V is TRBV20-1 and J is TRBJ1-2. The CDR3 covers 15 residues. Germline loops: CDR1 DFQATT, CDR2 SNEGSKA (reference sequence). CDR3 loop: CSASFVRTEQDGYTF.